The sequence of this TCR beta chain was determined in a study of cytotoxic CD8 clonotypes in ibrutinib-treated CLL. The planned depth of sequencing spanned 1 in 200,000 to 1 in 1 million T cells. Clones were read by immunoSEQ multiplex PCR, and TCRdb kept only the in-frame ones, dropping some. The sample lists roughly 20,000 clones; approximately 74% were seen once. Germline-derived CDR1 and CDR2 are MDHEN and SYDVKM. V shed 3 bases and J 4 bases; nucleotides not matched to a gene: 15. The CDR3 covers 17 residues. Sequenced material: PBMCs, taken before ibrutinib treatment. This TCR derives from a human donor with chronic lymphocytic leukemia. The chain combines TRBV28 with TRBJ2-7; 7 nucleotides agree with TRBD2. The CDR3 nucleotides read TGTGCCAGCAGTTTTTCAATTAGCGGGCATACCTCTTACGAGCAGTACTTC. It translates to CASSFSISGHTSYEQYF.